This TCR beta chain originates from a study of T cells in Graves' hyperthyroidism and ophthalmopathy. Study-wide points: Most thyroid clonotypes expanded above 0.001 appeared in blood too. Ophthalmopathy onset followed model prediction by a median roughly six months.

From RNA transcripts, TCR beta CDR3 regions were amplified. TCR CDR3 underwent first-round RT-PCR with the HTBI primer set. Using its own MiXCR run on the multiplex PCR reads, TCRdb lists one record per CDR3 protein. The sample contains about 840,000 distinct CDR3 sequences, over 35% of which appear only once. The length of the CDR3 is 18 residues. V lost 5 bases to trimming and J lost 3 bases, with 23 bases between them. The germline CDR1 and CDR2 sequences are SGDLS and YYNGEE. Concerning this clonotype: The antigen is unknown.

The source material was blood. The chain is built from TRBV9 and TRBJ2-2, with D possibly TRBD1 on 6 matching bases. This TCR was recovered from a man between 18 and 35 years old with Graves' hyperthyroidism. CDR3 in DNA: TGTGCCAGCAGGGAAAACAAGGGACATTCCAGGGACACCGGGGAGCTGTTTTTT. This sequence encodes CASRENKGHSRDTGELFF.